The present TCR beta chain was sequenced within a study of blood T cell repertoires in COVID-19. Across the study: Samples came from the United States, Italy and Spain, spanning acute and convalescent COVID-19. T cells, B-cell-depleted T cells, or PBMCs provided the cDNA or gDNA that served as material.

How the authors handled the data: It was from reference gene primer amplification that nucleated cell counts were estimated. Some clones are missing from TCRdb's copy, which holds only in-frame ones; the method was immunoSEQ multiplex PCR. The DNA was the basis for D and trimming; V, J and clone size are from that table. The sample contains fewer than 85,000 clones, more than 80% of which appear only once. CDR3 length: 17 residues. This TCR came from a man of 80 years or more with acute or convalescent COVID-19. The chain uses TRBV21-1 and TRBJ1-3; the table assigns TRBD1, which was not confirmed against the DNA. TRBV21-1 corresponds to a pseudogene. The sample taken for sequencing was peripheral blood. CDR3 in amino acids: CASSPNRKGVRGNTIYF. CDR3 DNA: TGTGCCAGCAGCCCGAATAGAAAGGGGGTGCGCGGAAACACCATATATTTT.